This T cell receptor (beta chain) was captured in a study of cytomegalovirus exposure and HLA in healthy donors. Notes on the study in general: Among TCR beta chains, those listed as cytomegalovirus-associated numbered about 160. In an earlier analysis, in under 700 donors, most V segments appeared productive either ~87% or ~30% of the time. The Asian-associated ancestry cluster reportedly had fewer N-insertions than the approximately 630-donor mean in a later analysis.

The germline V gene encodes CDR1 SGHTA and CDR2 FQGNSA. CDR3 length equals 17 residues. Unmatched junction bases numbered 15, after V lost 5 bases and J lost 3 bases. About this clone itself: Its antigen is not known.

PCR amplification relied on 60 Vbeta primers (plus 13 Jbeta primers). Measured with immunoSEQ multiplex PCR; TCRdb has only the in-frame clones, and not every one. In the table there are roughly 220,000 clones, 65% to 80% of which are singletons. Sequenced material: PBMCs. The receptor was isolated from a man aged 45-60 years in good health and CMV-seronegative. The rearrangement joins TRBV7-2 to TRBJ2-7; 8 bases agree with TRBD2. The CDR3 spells CASSPSGRTSGLYEQYF. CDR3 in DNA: TGTGCCAGCAGCCCTAGTGGGCGTACTAGCGGCCTCTACGAGCAGTACTTC.